This T cell receptor (beta chain) was captured in a study of OX40 agonist ivuxolimab in advanced cancers. Clones were read by immunoSEQ multiplex PCR, and TCRdb kept only the in-frame ones, dropping some. The sample contains 65,000 to 80,000 clones, around 93% of which appear only once. The length of the CDR3 is 20 residues. V was clipped by 3 bases and J by 0 bases, with 21 bases between them. Per the germline V gene, CDR1 is LNHDA and CDR2 is SQIVND (reference sequence). This clonotype originated in an adult with an advanced solid tumor such as melanoma, head and neck, liver or kidney cancer. V gene TRBV19 combines with J gene TRBJ2-6; no firm D call. This sample comprised CD4+ or CD8+ T cells sorted from blood, obtained in a trial of the OX40 agonist ivuxolimab. The CDR3 DNA follows: TGTGCCAGTAGTATGGCTAGACCATATACCACCCTCTCTGGGGCCAACGTCCTGACTTTC. Its translation is CASSMARPYTTLSGANVLTF.